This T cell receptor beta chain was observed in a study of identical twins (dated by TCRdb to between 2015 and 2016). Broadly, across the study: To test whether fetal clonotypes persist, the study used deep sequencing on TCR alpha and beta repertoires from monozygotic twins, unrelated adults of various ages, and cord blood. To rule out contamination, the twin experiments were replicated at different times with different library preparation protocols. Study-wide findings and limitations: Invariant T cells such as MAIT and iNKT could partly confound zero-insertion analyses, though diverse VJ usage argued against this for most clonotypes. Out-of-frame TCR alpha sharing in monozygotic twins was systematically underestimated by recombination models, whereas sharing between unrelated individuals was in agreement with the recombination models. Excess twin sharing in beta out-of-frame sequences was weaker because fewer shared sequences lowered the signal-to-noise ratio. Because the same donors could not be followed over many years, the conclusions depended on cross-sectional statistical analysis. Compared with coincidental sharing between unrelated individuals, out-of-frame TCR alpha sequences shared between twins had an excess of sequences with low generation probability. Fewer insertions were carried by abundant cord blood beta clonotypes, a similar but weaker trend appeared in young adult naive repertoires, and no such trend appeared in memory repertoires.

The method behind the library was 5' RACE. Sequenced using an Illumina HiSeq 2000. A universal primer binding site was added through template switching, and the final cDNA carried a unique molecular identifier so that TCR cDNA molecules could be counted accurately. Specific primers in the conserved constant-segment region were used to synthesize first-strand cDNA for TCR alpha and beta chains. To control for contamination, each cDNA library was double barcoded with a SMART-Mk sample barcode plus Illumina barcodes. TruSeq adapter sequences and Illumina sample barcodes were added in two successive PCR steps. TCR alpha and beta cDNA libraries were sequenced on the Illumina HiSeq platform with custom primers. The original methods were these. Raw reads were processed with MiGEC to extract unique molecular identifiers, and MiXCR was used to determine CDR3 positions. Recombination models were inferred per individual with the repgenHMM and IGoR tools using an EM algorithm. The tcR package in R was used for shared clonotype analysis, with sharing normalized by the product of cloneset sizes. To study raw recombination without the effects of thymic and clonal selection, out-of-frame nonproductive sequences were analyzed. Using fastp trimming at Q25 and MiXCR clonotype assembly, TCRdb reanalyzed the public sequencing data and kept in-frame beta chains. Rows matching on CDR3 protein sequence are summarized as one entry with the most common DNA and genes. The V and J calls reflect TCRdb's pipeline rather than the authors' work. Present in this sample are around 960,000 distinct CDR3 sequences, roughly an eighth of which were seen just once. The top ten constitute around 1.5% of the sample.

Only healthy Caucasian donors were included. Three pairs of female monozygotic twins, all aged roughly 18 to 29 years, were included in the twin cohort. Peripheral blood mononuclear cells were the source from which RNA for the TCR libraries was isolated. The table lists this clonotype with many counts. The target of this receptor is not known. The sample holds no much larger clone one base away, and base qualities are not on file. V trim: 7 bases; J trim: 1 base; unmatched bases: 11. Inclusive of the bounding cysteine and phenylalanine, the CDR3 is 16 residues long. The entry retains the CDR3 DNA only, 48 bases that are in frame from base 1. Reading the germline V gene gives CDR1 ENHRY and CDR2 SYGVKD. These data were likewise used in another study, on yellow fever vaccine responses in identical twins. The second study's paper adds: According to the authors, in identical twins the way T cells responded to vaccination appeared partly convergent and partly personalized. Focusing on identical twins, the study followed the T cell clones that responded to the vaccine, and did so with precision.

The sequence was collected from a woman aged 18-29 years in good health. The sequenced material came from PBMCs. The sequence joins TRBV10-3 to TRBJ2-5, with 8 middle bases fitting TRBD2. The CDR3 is CAIKGGSGGSQETQYF. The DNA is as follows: TGTGCCATCAAGGGCGGCTCGGGAGGGTCCCAAGAGACCCAGTACTTC.